The rows below give T cell receptor beta chains drawn from one sample of a study of cytomegalovirus exposure and HLA in healthy donors. Libraries were prepared by immunoSEQ multiplex PCR; TCRdb keeps only in-frame clonotypes and omits some of them. The table has under 200,000 clones, 80% seen once. Sequences were obtained from PBMCs. The receptors shown here come from a man between 18 and 35 years old in good health and CMV-seropositive. The CDR3 runs from the conserved cysteine through the conserved F or W. The D gene is left open where the match is weak. Clone size is shown for a subset of rows, as once, few, many or a class of expanded clone.

v_gene	d_gene	abundance	j_gene	CDR3nt	CDR3aa
TRBV15	.	.	TRBJ2-6	TGTGCCACACAGGGAGATGGGGCCAACGTCCTGACTTTC	CATQGDGANVLTF
TRBV4-1	.	once	TRBJ2-7	TGCGCCAGCAGCCAAGAGGCTGCAGGGTCCAACGAGCAGTACTTC	CASSQEAAGSNEQYF
TRBV30	.	.	TRBJ1-3	TGTGCCTGGACCACAGGGCCTGGAAACACCATATATTTT	CAWTTGPGNTIYF
TRBV11-2	.	.	TRBJ2-7	TGTGCCAGCAGCTTAGGCTTCCACGAGCAGTACTTC	CASSLGFHEQYF
TRBV7-9	.	.	TRBJ2-1	TGTGCCAGCAGCCCCTTAAAAGGGGGGGGCTCCTACAATGAGCAGTTCTTC	CASSPLKGGGSYNEQFF
TRBV5-5	TRBD1	.	TRBJ1-2	TGTGCCAGCAGCCAAATGGGACAGTCTAATGGCTACACCTTC	CASSQMGQSNGYTF
TRBV11-2	TRBD1	.	TRBJ2-6	TGTGCCAGCAGCTTAGGACAGGGCTACTCTGGGGCCAACGTCCTGACTTTC	CASSLGQGYSGANVLTF
TRBV6-1	.	.	TRBJ1-5	TGTGCCAGCAGTCCCTCAGGGGTCGAGTGGCAGCCCCAGCATTTT	CASSPSGVEWQPQHF
TRBV9	.	.	TRBJ1-1	TGTGCCAGCAGCGAGGGGCGGAGCGACACTGAAGCTTTCTTT	CASSEGRSDTEAFF
TRBV4-3	.	.	TRBJ2-6	TGCGCCAGCAGCCAAGATGCTGGGATCTCTGGGGCCAACGGCCTGACTTTC	CASSQDAGISGANGLTF
TRBV7-3	.	.	TRBJ2-2	TGTGCCAGCAGCCAAAACGGGGCAGGGGTCCCCGGGGAGCTGTTTTTT	CASSQNGAGVPGELFF
TRBV5-1	.	few	TRBJ1-3	TGCGCCAGCAGCTTGGCCGGCTCTGGAAACACCATATATTTT	CASSLAGSGNTIYF
TRBV11-2	.	.	TRBJ2-7	TGTGCCAGCAGCCTCGGGAGTACCCCGTACTTC	CASSLGSTPYF
TRBV5-1	.	.	TRBJ2-3	TGCGCCAGCAGCTTGAGCCTGGGCGGCACAGATACGCAGTATTTT	CASSLSLGGTDTQYF
TRBV13	TRBD2	.	TRBJ2-2	TGTGCCAGCAGCTTAGAAAATAGCGGGGATACCGGGGAGCTGTTTTTT	CASSLENSGDTGELFF